The clone carrying this T cell receptor (beta chain) appeared many times. This specimen belongs to a study of T-cell memory formation after mild COVID-19. TCRdb re-derived calls from the 5' RACE reads in MiXCR, one entry per CDR3 protein. The sample has about 470,000 distinct CDR3 sequences, around a quarter seen once. The CDR3 is made up of 14 amino acids. Germline lookup yields CDR1 SGHRS and CDR2 YFSETQ. Trimming at V came to 4 bases and at J to 6 bases, leaving 0 bases not matched to a gene. Sequenced material: PBMCs or a T cell subset sorted from them (not recorded which). This chain connects TRBV5-1 to TRBJ2-2; TRBD2 matches 13 bases. The clonotype originates from an adult woman who had mild COVID-19 (a few samples of this study predate the infection). Cell type and time point are not known. This CDR3 is CASSGTSGAGELFF. For the CDR3, the DNA is TGCGCCAGCAGCGGGACTAGCGGGGCCGGGGAGCTGTTTTTT.